The 16 T cell receptor beta chains listed next were all sequenced from one sample in a study of OX40 agonist ivuxolimab in advanced cancers. Assay used: immunoSEQ multiplex PCR; TCRdb lists only in-frame clones, some missing. The sample has roughly 50,000 clones; 89% are singletons. The source was CD4+ or CD8+ T cells sorted from blood, collected in a trial of the OX40 agonist ivuxolimab. All receptors come from an adult with an advanced solid tumor such as melanoma, head and neck, liver or kidney cancer.

The chain employs TRBV6-5 and TRBJ2-7; maybe TRBD2 (6 bases). Germline V gene lookup returns CDR1 MNHEY and CDR2 SVGAGI. The CDR3 sequence is 14 residues long. The V end was cut by 5 bases, the J end by 2 bases, with 13 bases between. The CDR3 reads CASSPSGVTYEQYV. The CDR3, as DNA: TGTGCCAGCAGTCCGTCGGGGGTCACCTACGAGCAGTACGTC.

The V and J genes are TRBV27 and TRBJ1-6; 7 bases match TRBD1. J was trimmed by 1 base and V by 7 bases; bases with no gene match: 16. This CDR3 contains 19 residues. CDR1 and CDR2 from the germline V gene are MNHEY and SMNVEV (reference sequence). The CDR3 protein is CASTGAGQAGLSYNSPLHF. In nucleotides, the CDR3 is TGTGCCAGCACCGGGGCCGGACAGGCGGGTCTATCCTATAATTCACCCCTCCACTTT.

The J gene is TRBJ2-1, the V gene TRBV5-6; D remains ambiguous. The CDR3 runs to 13 residues. Trimming left V 0 bases short and J 4 bases short, with 5 bases between. CDR1 SGHDT and CDR2 YYEEEE come from the germline V gene. The CDR3 nucleotides are TGTGCCAGCAGCTTGGCCAATTACAATGAGCAGTTCTTC. This sequence encodes CASSLANYNEQFF.

V usage is TRBV6-1 and J usage is TRBJ2-1; 7 bases agree with TRBD1. Trimming cost V 6 bases and J 9 bases; bases outside gene matches: 11. Germline V gene data show CDR1 as MNHNS and CDR2 as SASEGT. This CDR3 is built from 14 residues. CDR3 nucleotides: TGTGCCAGCAGCCCGACAGGGTGGGCTTCTGAGCAGTTCTTC. Its translation is CASSPTGWASEQFF.

The chain recombines TRBV14 with TRBJ1-1, with D perhaps matching TRBD1 (6 bases). The CDR3 runs 14 residues. With 2 bases removed from V and 5 bases from J, the gap between germline ends came to 12 bases. Germline assignment: CDR1 SGHDN and CDR2 FVKESK. This CDR3 is CASSQLEGGTEAFF. The CDR3 bases are TGTGCCAGCAGCCAATTGGAGGGGGGTACTGAAGCTTTCTTT.

This clone has a single count. This chain connects TRBV13 to TRBJ2-1; D uncertain. CDR3 size: 14 residues. Germline-derived CDR1 and CDR2 are PRHDT and FYEKMQ (reference sequence). Trimming shortened V by 5 bases and J by 1 base, and 9 bases separated the two germline ends. CDR3 sequence reads: CASSRFGSYNEQFF. CDR3 bases: TGTGCCAGCAGCCGCTTTGGGTCCTACAATGAGCAGTTCTTC.

The chain uses TRBV4-3 and TRBJ2-1, with TRBD2 identical over 11 bases. V shed 0 bases, J shed 0 bases, and the junction held 7 bases outside the gene matches. CDR3 length: 19 amino acids. Germline CDR1 is LGHNA and CDR2 is YSLEER. CDR3 sequence reads: CASSQDGLAGGSSYNEQFF. The CDR3 DNA follows: TGCGCCAGCAGCCAAGATGGGCTAGCGGGAGGAAGCTCCTACAATGAGCAGTTCTTC.

The chain combines TRBV27 with TRBJ2-2; D uncertain. V lost 2 bases and J lost 7, with 8 bases in between. CDR3 length: 13 residues. CDR1 MNHEY and CDR2 SMNVEV come from the germline V gene (reference sequence). CDR3 protein: CASSLADGGELFF. DNA of the CDR3: TGTGCCAGCAGTTTAGCGGACGGCGGGGAGCTGTTTTTT.

Here the CDR3 DNA reads TGTGCCAGCAGTGTTCACGGGGCGGTCTACGAGCAGTACTTC. It specifies CASSVHGAVYEQYF. The chain couples TRBV6-6 to TRBJ2-7, with D perhaps given as TRBD1 or TRBD2 (5 bases each). There are 14 residues in the CDR3. Germline-derived CDR1 and CDR2 are MNHNY and SVGAGI (reference sequence). V lost 5 bases and J 3 bases, leaving 14 bases between the germline ends.

The V and J genes are TRBV4-1 and TRBJ1-5; D is uncertain. Deletions cut 4 bases from V and 1 base from J, with 11 bases between. The CDR3 loop spans 15 amino acids. Germline values: CDR1 MGHRA, CDR2 YSYEKL. The CDR3 DNA follows: TGCGCCAGCAGCCTTCTTGTGGGAAGCAATCAGCCCCAGCATTTT. Amino acid sequence: CASSLLVGSNQPQHF.

The rearrangement links TRBV10-3 to TRBJ2-3; 14 bases are shared with TRBD2. CDR3 length: 17 amino acids. Germline CDR1 reads ENHRY; CDR2 reads SYGVKD. With 6 bases clipped from V and 4 bases from J, the junction kept 9 bases outside the gene matches. CDR3 in amino acids: CAISRTSGGLGPDTQYF. CDR3 nucleotide sequence: TGTGCCATCAGCAGGACTAGCGGGGGGCTCGGTCCAGATACGCAGTATTTT.

V and J are TRBV5-8 and TRBJ2-7, with a possible D match to TRBD2 (6 bases). The V gene's germline CDR1 is SGHTS and CDR2 YDEGEE. Trimming cost V 0 bases and J 4 bases, with 17 bases left between them. The CDR3 has 16 residues. This CDR3 reads CASSLEGRGLRYEQYF. Here the CDR3 DNA reads TGTGCCAGCAGCTTGGAGGGCCGGGGGTTGCGGTACGAGCAGTACTTC.

By sample share, this clone is medium-sized. The V gene is TRBV6-1, the J gene TRBJ2-7, with 7 positions matching TRBD1. The ends lost 4 bases at V and 2 bases at J; junction bases unmatched: 2. This CDR3 contains 13 residues. Germline values: CDR1 MNHNS, CDR2 SASEGT. CDR3 nucleotides: TGTGCCAGCAGTGTCGGACAGGCCTACGAGCAGTACGTC. Amino acids: CASSVGQAYEQYV.

The chain has TRBV11-2 and TRBJ1-2; TRBD1 might be the D (6 bases). The V gene's germline CDR1 is SGHAT and CDR2 FQNNGV. V was clipped by 0 bases and J by 1 base, with 12 bases between them. This CDR3 contains 16 residues. DNA for the CDR3: TGTGCCAGCAGCTTAGATGTCGGACAGTTTAACTATGGCTACACCTTC. It yields the protein CASSLDVGQFNYGYTF.

This chain links TRBV4-1 with TRBJ2-4; 7 bases agree with TRBD1. CDR1 is MGHRA and CDR2 is YSYEKL in the germline V gene. J was trimmed by 0 bases and V by 0 bases; bases with no gene match: 5. The CDR3 spans 17 residues. CDR3 bases: TGCGCCAGCAGCCAAGAACCGGGACAGATAGCCAAAAACATTCAGTACTTC. Translated, it gives CASSQEPGQIAKNIQYF.

The V call is TRBV5-6, the J call TRBJ2-6; no clear D gene. There are 13 residues in the CDR3. V was shortened by 7 bases and J by 4 bases, with 9 bases between the two germline ends. Per germline, CDR1 SGHDT and CDR2 YYEEEE. The CDR3 nucleotides read TGTGCCAGCTGTAGATTCGGGGCCAACGTCCTGACTTTC. It translates to CASCRFGANVLTF.